The table lists the clone carrying this TCR beta chain with a few counts. Its target is unknown. Trimming removed 3 bases from V and 7 bases from J; junction bases left unmatched: 0. Germline CDR1 reads MNHEY; CDR2 reads SVGEGT. This CDR3 has 12 amino acids. These data originate in a study of early T cells in non-severe SARS-CoV-2 infection. Study results and caveats: Anti-spike CD8 responses were favored in VDJdb matching, and private and CD4 specificities were missed.

Using its own MiXCR run on the 5' RACE reads, TCRdb lists one record per CDR3 protein. The sample records about 83,000 distinct CDR3 sequences, 9% to 15% being singletons. This TCR was sampled from an adult who was a healthcare worker with PCR-confirmed SARS-CoV-2 infection or an uninfected control (not recorded which). The sample consisted of whole blood. The V call is TRBV6-2 or TRBV6-3, the J call TRBJ2-1; 7 bases are shared with TRBD2. The CDR3 DNA follows: TGTGCCAGCAGTTATAGCGGGAATGAGCAGTTCTTC. Protein product: CASSYSGNEQFF.